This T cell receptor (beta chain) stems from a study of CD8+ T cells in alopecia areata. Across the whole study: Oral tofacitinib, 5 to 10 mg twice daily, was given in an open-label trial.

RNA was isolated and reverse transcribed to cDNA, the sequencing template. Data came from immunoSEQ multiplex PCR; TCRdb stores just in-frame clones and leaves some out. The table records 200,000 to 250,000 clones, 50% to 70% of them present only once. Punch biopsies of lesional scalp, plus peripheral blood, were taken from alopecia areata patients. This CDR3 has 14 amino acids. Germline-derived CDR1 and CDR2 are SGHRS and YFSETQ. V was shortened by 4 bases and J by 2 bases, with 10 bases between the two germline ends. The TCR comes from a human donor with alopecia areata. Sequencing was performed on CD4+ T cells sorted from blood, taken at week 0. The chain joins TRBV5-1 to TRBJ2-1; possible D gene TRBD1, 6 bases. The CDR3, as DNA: TGCGCCAGCAGCGTGGGGACAACCTACAATGAGCAGTTCTTC. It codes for CASSVGTTYNEQFF.